What follows describes a single T cell receptor beta chain. After extraction with the RNeasy kit, 0.5 to 1 ug of the RNA was reverse transcribed using random hexamers. Across 54 Vbeta and 13 Jbeta, immunoSEQ multiplex PCR amplified TCR beta CDR3. TCRdb used MiXCR to reprocess the immunoSEQ multiplex PCR reads, holding one entry per CDR3 protein. Counted here are roughly 180,000 distinct CDR3 sequences, over 85% occurring once; the ten biggest clones make up around 0.1%. Control patients had untreated stable or active relapsing-remitting multiple sclerosis by revised McDonald criteria. The CDR3 spans 17 residues. CDR1 MDHEN and CDR2 SYDVKM come from the germline V gene. The trim removed 6 bases at V and 9 bases at J, leaving 17 bases unmatched. This record belongs to a study of CD8 T cells in Susac syndrome.

The TCR sequence derives from a human donor with multiple sclerosis. The sample consisted of CD4+ T cells from PBMCs. The chain joins TRBV28 to TRBJ1-6, with 7 nucleotides matching TRBD1. Here the CDR3 DNA reads TGTGCCAGCAGCCAAGGGACAGTGGGGGGGATAACTTCACCCCTCCACTTT. It yields the protein CASSQGTVGGITSPLHF.